The clone carrying this T cell receptor beta chain was counted at least ten times. The antigen is not known. The data stem from a study of molecular identifiers for immune sequencing clone quantification. Study-wide points: Clones carrying above 20 RNA copies accounted for over 97% of effector molecules, under 1% in naive cells.

From the PCR reads, TCRdb called clonotypes with MiXCR, one entry per CDR3 protein. Among 550,000 to 750,000 distinct CDR3 sequences listed, just under 20% were seen once. Trimming took 5 bases from V and 9 from J, leaving 11 bases between them. The CDR3 spans 12 residues. CDR1 LNHDA and CDR2 SQIVND come from the germline V gene (reference sequence). The chain recombines TRBV19 with TRBJ2-1; D unresolved. This sequence originates from a human donor in good health. Some libraries in this study had Jurkat cell RNA spiked in. The sequenced material came from naive CD8+ T cells from blood, with Jurkat cell RNA spiked in. Specified subset: FACS-sorted CD8+CD4-CCR7+CD45RA+ naive T cells. The chain's CDR3 is CASSFGPGEQFF. In DNA, the CDR3 is TGTGCCAGTAGTTTTGGTCCGGGTGAGCAGTTCTTC.